The source of this TCR beta chain is a study of T cells in women clearing cervical HPV infection. At the level of the study: Case blood was drawn when the lesion was first found; control blood after infection became undetectable. For cases, blood was sampled a median about 160 days after lesion detection, interquartile range roughly 85 to 220 days. Only a few women had HLA typing results available.

Study findings and constraints: Controls had more TRBV6-7 (approximately 0.15%) than cases (around 0.11%).

This CDR3 comprises 14 residues. V lost 3 bases, J lost 5 bases, and 7 bases stayed unmatched. Germline CDR1 is SGDLS and CDR2 is YYNGEE. This table comes from immunoSEQ multiplex PCR, and its TCRdb copy is limited to in-frame clones, with some not included. The listing records approximately 41,000 clones. In regard to this clone: Antigen specificity is unknown. The CDR3 end lies 3 residues beyond the end of the read and is filled in from the germline J gene.

This TCR derives from a woman between 18 and 70 years old with a cervical HPV16 infection that either progressed to CIN3+ or cleared (not recorded which). Sequenced input: blood buffy coat. The chain combines TRBV9 with TRBJ2-5, with 7 bases identical to TRBD2. The CDR3 reads CASSGQGGVETQYF. Partial CDR3 DNA: TGTGCCAGCAGCGGGCAGGGAGGGGTGGAGACC.